The 15 T cell receptor beta chains in this list originate from one sample, sequenced in a study of blood T cell repertoires in COVID-19. TCRdb's table, derived via immunoSEQ multiplex PCR, lists solely in-frame clones and lacks some. The sample lists over 150,000 clones, 75% to 95% occurring once. Sequenced: peripheral blood. The receptors come from a middle-aged man with acute or convalescent COVID-19.

A single count supports this clone. The J gene is TRBJ1-2, the V gene TRBV5-1, with 10 bases identical to TRBD1. CDR3 length equals 15 residues. Germline trimming cut 4 bases from V and 7 bases from J; bases unmatched to any gene: 10. The germline V gene has CDR1 SGHRS and CDR2 YFSETQ. CDR3 nucleotides: TGCGCCAGCAGCCCTGGGGACAGGGGAGTGAGTGGCTACACCTTC. As protein: CASSPGDRGVSGYTF.

The chain couples TRBV7-2 to TRBJ2-5; a possible D gene is TRBD1 (5 bases). The length of the CDR3 is 14 residues. CDR1 is SGHTA and CDR2 is FQGNSA in the germline V gene. Trimming took 5 bases from V and 4 from J, leaving 14 bases between them. CDR3 amino acids: CASSPLDKSETQYF. CDR3 nucleotide sequence: TGTGCCAGCAGCCCCCTGGACAAATCAGAGACCCAGTACTTC.

The chain combines TRBV10-2 with TRBJ2-7; 11 bases are a match to TRBD1. The germline V gene has CDR1 WSHSY and CDR2 SAAADI. V was pared by 6 bases and J by 2 bases, with 6 bases of the junction left unmatched. The CDR3 is made up of 15 amino acids. As DNA, the CDR3 is TGCGCCAGCAGGGAACCGGGACAGGGGGCCTACGAGCAGTACGTC. It encodes CASREPGQGAYEQYV.

This clone occurred a few times. The rearrangement links TRBV5-1 to TRBJ2-5, with D possibly matching TRBD1 (5 bases). CDR3 size: 13 residues. Per the germline V gene, CDR1 is SGHRS and CDR2 is YFSETQ. Trimming cost V 0 bases and J 3 bases, with 6 bases left between them. The CDR3 protein is CASSLEGEETQYF. The CDR3, as DNA: TGCGCCAGCAGCTTGGAAGGGGAAGAGACCCAGTACTTC.

The chain recombines TRBV3-1 (or the pseudogene TRBV3-2) with TRBJ1-2; 9 bases agree with TRBD1. The junction had 6 bases not matched to a gene; V was cut back by 4 bases and J by 6 bases. The CDR3 sequence is 14 residues long. Germline assignment: CDR1 LGHDT and CDR2 YNNKEL (reference sequence). CDR3 amino acids: CASSPRDRVNGYTF. The CDR3 DNA is TGTGCCAGCAGCCCCCGGGACAGGGTTAATGGCTACACCTTC.

This chain uses TRBV5-4 with TRBJ2-7; unclear D gene. The ends were cut back, 2 bases at V and 0 bases at J, with 9 bases in the middle. Germline CDR1 SGHNT, CDR2 YYREEE (reference sequence). This CDR3 is built from 14 residues. DNA of the CDR3: TGTGCCAGCAGCTTACGAGCAGGCTCCTACGAGCAGTACTTC. As protein: CASSLRAGSYEQYF.

The V call is TRBV2, the J call TRBJ2-1, with D perhaps matching TRBD1 (6 bases). Germline values: CDR1 SNHLY, CDR2 FYNNEI. The V end lost 6 bases, the J end lost 0 bases, and 12 bases lay between the germline ends. This CDR3 contains 15 residues. The CDR3: CASSYQDSSYNEQFF. The CDR3 DNA follows: TGTGCCAGCAGCTACCAGGACAGCTCCTACAATGAGCAGTTCTTC.

The table lists this clone with a count of one. This chain uses TRBV6-5 with TRBJ2-7; 7 bases align to TRBD1. J gave up 2 bases and V 6 bases, and 4 bases lay outside the gene matches. This CDR3 region has 13 residues. Germline V gene lookup returns CDR1 MNHEY and CDR2 SVGAGI. CDR3 region: CASRDGTAYEQYF. The CDR3 coding sequence is TGTGCCAGCAGGGACGGGACAGCCTACGAGCAGTACTTC.

The chain recombines TRBV7-2 with TRBJ1-1, with D tentatively TRBD1 (5 bases). Germline CDR1 is SGHTA and CDR2 is FQGNSA. The CDR3 sequence is 16 residues long. The V end was cut by 5 bases, the J end by 3 bases, with 19 bases between. CDR3 loop: CASSPYATSRDTEAFF. The DNA of the CDR3 is TGTGCCAGCAGCCCTTACGCCACTTCCAGGGACACTGAAGCTTTCTTT.

The chain carries TRBV6-2 or TRBV6-3 and TRBJ2-1; 7 bases map to TRBD2. Unmatched junction bases numbered 5, after V lost 6 bases and J lost 6 bases. CDR1 and CDR2 (germline): MNHEY, SVGEGT. The CDR3 consists of 13 residues. The CDR3 DNA is TGTGCCAGCAGACCTTCTAGCGGCAATGAGCAGTTCTTC. Protein: CASRPSSGNEQFF.

This clone was seen only once. This chain connects TRBV7-2 to TRBJ2-1; 9 bases match TRBD2. Germline V gene lookup returns CDR1 SGHTA and CDR2 FQGNSA. V was clipped by 3 bases and J by 4 bases; unmatched bases: 1. This CDR3 is 14 amino acids long. CDR3 DNA sequence: TGTGCCAGCAGCTTGACTAGCGGATACAATGAGCAGTTCTTC. Its translation: CASSLTSGYNEQFF.

This rearrangement joins TRBV19 to TRBJ2-1; the D is unclear. Trimming took off 8 bases at V and 7 bases at J, with 12 bases between the two ends. The CDR3 length is 12 residues. Germline CDR1 and CDR2: LNHDA and SQIVND (reference sequence). The CDR3 DNA follows: TGTGCCAGTGGGCCCTTTTCGAATGAGCAGTTCTTC. Translating gives CASGPFSNEQFF. Drawing the rest from reference TRBV19 and TRBJ2-1, the complete variable domain is DGGITQSPKYLFRKEGQNVTLSCEQNLNHDAMYWYRQDPGQGLRLIYYSQIVNDFQKGDIAEGYSVSREKKESFPLTVTSAQKNPTAFYLCASGPFSNEQFFGPGTRLTVL.

The chain is built from TRBV6-5 and TRBJ2-1, with 13 bases that match TRBD2. CDR1 is MNHEY, CDR2 SVGAGI, per germline. The CDR3 extends over 14 amino acids. J was trimmed by 8 bases and V by 6 bases; bases with no gene match: 4. CDR3 sequence: CASRRLAGGHEQFF. CDR3 bases: TGTGCCAGCAGAAGACTAGCGGGGGGCCATGAGCAGTTCTTC.

V and J are TRBV28 and TRBJ2-1; perhaps TRBD2 as D (5 bases). Germline V lookup: CDR1 MDHEN, CDR2 SYDVKM. The CDR3 runs 11 residues. Trimming removed 3 bases at V and 10 bases at J, with 7 bases between. The CDR3 DNA reads TGTGCCAGCAGTTTTAGAGGGGAGCAGTTCTTC. As protein: CASSFRGEQFF.

The chain recombines TRBV6-5 with TRBJ1-1; 8 bases are a match to TRBD1. This CDR3 is built from 14 residues. Germline V lookup: CDR1 MNHEY, CDR2 SVGAGI. The J segment lost 3 bases and the V segment lost 6 bases, leaving 6 bases of the junction unmatched. DNA for the CDR3: TGTGCCAGCAGGATTCAGGGGGCGGACACTGAAGCTTTCTTT. Encoded protein: CASRIQGADTEAFF.